The 11 T cell receptor beta chains below come from one sample, sequenced in a study of blood T cell repertoires in COVID-19. Sequencing used immunoSEQ multiplex PCR; TCRdb keeps in-frame clones, though not all of them. The profile shows around 310,000 clones, roughly 90% of them singletons. Sequencing was done on a sample of peripheral blood. The receptors derive from a woman between 50 and 59 years old with active or convalescent COVID-19.

The chain has TRBV7-9 and TRBJ1-2; D possibly corresponds to TRBD1 (6 bases). The germline V gene has CDR1 SEHNR and CDR2 FQNEAQ (reference sequence). The CDR3 is 17 residues long. V dropped 1 base and J dropped 4 bases, with 19 bases sitting between them. CDR3: CASSLVVAGAKLYGYTF. Here the CDR3 DNA reads TGTGCCAGCAGCTTAGTTGTGGCAGGGGCAAAACTCTATGGCTACACCTTC.

This chain connects TRBV6-5 to TRBJ1-5; D gene uncertain. The CDR3 covers 14 residues. Trimming took off 6 bases at V and 3 bases at J, with 12 bases between the two ends. Germline-derived CDR1 and CDR2 are MNHEY and SVGAGI. CDR3 loop: CASREAANNQPQHF. The CDR3 DNA is TGTGCCAGCAGGGAGGCCGCTAACAATCAGCCCCAGCATTTT.

CDR3 sequence reads: CAWGAGDGNTIYF. CDR3 in DNA: TGTGCCTGGGGGGCAGGGGATGGAAACACCATATATTTT. This chain links TRBV30 with TRBJ1-3; tentative D call: TRBD1 (6 bases). The germline V gene has CDR1 GTSNPN and CDR2 SVGIG (reference sequence). V dropped 5 bases and J dropped 3 bases, with 11 bases sitting between them. The CDR3 spans 13 residues.

The sample holds a few counts of this clone. This chain uses TRBV12-3 or TRBV12-4 with TRBJ1-1, with a weak D call TRBD1 (6 bases). The CDR3 sequence is 13 residues long. Trimming removed 1 base from V and 4 bases from J, with 7 bases in between. The CDR3 nucleotides read TGTGCCAGCAGTTTAGAAGGGGGCACTGAAGCTTTCTTT. Its protein product is CASSLEGGTEAFF.

This clone was seen a few times. The V and J genes are TRBV14 and TRBJ2-3, with 12 bases aligning to TRBD2. Germline trimming cut 1 base from V and 8 bases from J; bases unmatched to any gene: 7. Germline V gene sequence: CDR1 SGHDN, CDR2 FVKESK. CDR3 length: 16 amino acids. The CDR3, as DNA: TGTGCCAGCAGCCAAGGTCTAGCGGGAGGGCCCGTTACGCAGTATTTT. Its protein is CASSQGLAGGPVTQYF. Filled out from reference TRBV14 and TRBJ2-3, the complete variable domain reads EAGVTQFPSHSVIEKGQTVTLRCDPISGHDNLYWYRRVMGKEIKFLLHFVKESKQDESGMPNNRFLAERTGGTYSTLKVQPAELEDSGVYFCASSQGLAGGPVTQYFGPGTRLTVL.

The chain joins TRBV20-1 to TRBJ1-6; possibly TRBD1 for D (6 bases). The V end lost 3 bases, the J end lost 6 bases, and 15 bases lay between the germline ends. The CDR3 is 15 residues long. The V gene's germline CDR1 is DFQATT and CDR2 SNEGSKA (reference sequence). For the CDR3, the DNA is TGCAGTGCTAGTATGGGCAGGGGTTTTAATTCACCCCTCCACTTT. It codes for CSASMGRGFNSPLHF.

This chain uses TRBV19 with TRBJ2-1; D remains ambiguous. The germline V gene encodes CDR1 LNHDA and CDR2 SQIVND (reference sequence). This CDR3 has 15 residues. The V end lost 2 bases, the J end lost 5 bases, and 13 bases lay between the germline ends. The CDR3 loop reads CASSISGWANNEQFF. The DNA of the CDR3 is TGTGCCAGTAGTATATCTGGGTGGGCTAACAATGAGCAGTTCTTC.

This chain links TRBV7-2 with TRBJ2-7; D gene ambiguous. Germline V gene sequence: CDR1 SGHTA, CDR2 FQGNSA. This CDR3 is built from 17 residues. V shed 1 base and J shed 2 bases, with 18 bases lying between them. The CDR3 nucleotides are TGTGCCAGCAGCTTAGGTAGAGCACTATCTGTTCCCTACGAGCAGTACTTC. This codes for CASSLGRALSVPYEQYF.

The chain combines TRBV5-6 with TRBJ2-5, with a possible D match to TRBD2 (7 bases). With 4 bases removed from V and 10 bases from J, the gap between germline ends came to 23 bases. Germline V CDR1 and CDR2: SGHDT, YYEEEE. The CDR3 is 15 residues long. In nucleotides, the CDR3 is TGTGCCAGCAGCGCGGGGGCCACACCGCCAGGGGACCAGTACTTC. This encodes CASSAGATPPGDQYF.

The V and J genes are TRBV27 and TRBJ2-7; D is possibly TRBD1 (5 bases). CDR1 is MNHEY and CDR2 is SMNVEV in the germline V gene (reference sequence). The CDR3 has 14 amino acids. The ends were cut back, 5 bases at V and 2 bases at J, with 13 bases in the middle. In DNA, the CDR3 is TGTGCCAGCAGTGTAACAGGTAATGCCTACGAGCAGTACTTC. It codes for CASSVTGNAYEQYF.

This chain links TRBV10-3 with TRBJ2-5; 10 bases line up with TRBD2. This CDR3 has 17 amino acids. Germline CDR1 ENHRY, CDR2 SYGVKD. V shed 10 bases, J shed 2 bases, and the junction held 16 bases outside the gene matches. The DNA for the CDR3 is TGTGCCAGCTCCTCGGGGAGGTTAGCGGGAGGACAAGAGACCCAGTACTTC. Its protein product is CASSSGRLAGGQETQYF.